What follows is one T cell receptor (beta chain) and its context. The record originates from a study of blood T cell repertoires in COVID-19. Study-level background: Researchers got acute and convalescent COVID-19 samples from the United States, Italy and Spain.

TCRdb's table, derived via immunoSEQ multiplex PCR, lists solely in-frame clones and lacks some. The sample lists about 230,000 clones; 87% were seen once. This CDR3 comprises 14 residues. Trimming removed 8 bases from V and 4 bases from J; junction bases left unmatched: 9. CDR1 is MNHEY and CDR2 is SVGAGI in the germline V gene. This receptor was taken from a young man who had recovered from COVID-19. The chain links TRBV6-5 to TRBJ1-1; 8 positions agree with TRBD1. Sequencing was done on a sample of PBMCs or T cells enriched from blood (not recorded which). This CDR3 is CASRETGESTEAFF. Here the CDR3 DNA reads TGTGCCAGCCGAGAGACAGGGGAAAGCACTGAAGCTTTCTTT.